Reported below is one TCR beta chain. Its antigen remains undetermined. Read data end 3 residues before the CDR3 end; the end is taken from the germline J gene. This sample stems from a study of T cells in women clearing cervical HPV infection (dated by TCRdb to between 2018 and 2020). In the study overall: The cases were 25 or so women with histologically confirmed HPV16-related CIN3 or worse, and 2 of these cases were invasive cancers. The controls were about 26 women whose single incident HPV16 infection cleared within 12 months with no development of precancer or cancer. Blood from cases was collected at the visit at which the lesion was first identified, whereas blood from controls was collected once infection was no longer detected. Among cases, blood sampling occurred a median of around 160 days after lesion detection, with an interquartile range of roughly 90 to 200 days. Since only a few of the women had HLA typing available, the possibility that HLA type was acting as a confounder could not be ruled out. This exploratory proof-of-principle case-control study, nested within the Guanacaste HPV Natural History Study in Costa Rica, compared TCR repertoires among women with different cervical HPV16 outcomes. Cases and controls were matched on year of sample collection and on age within five years. A median age of 34 years was observed in cases versus approximately 40 in controls, and no significant differences in baseline characteristics were found. The parent cohort enrolled about 10,000 women aged 18 or older in Guanacaste, Costa Rica, in about 1993 to 1995 and followed the women for six to eight years. Five blinded duplicates per group were added as quality controls, giving roughly 60 samples: 50 or so participants and ten or so replicates.

V lost 1 base and J lost 9 bases; the stretch between them is 15 bases long. CDR3 length: 14 amino acids, cysteine to phenylalanine. Shown are 33 bases from within the CDR3, in frame from base 1. Taken from the germline V gene (reference sequence), the CDR1 and CDR2 loops are GTSNPN and SVGIG. Using the immunoSEQ assay, multiplex PCR amplified TCR beta CDR3 regions from an average of around 1.2 ug of genomic DNA per sample. To correct primer bias, the assay used a complete synthetic TCR repertoire to set an amplification baseline. The amplicons were sequenced on the Illumina platform. Under the source paper's analysis protocol: Sequence errors were corrected by clustering with frequency ratios and a modified nearest-neighbor algorithm, and the sequences were then analyzed in the immunoSEQ Analyzer using IMGT gene definitions. TCR richness and evenness were averaged over 20 rarefaction repeats at each rarefaction depth, excluding samples with fewer sequences than the depth. Wilcoxon rank sum tests with FDR correction were used to compare V, D and J gene relative abundances between the groups. In the blinded duplicates, the intraclass correlation was about 96% for TCR richness and averaged about 80% across more than 65 gene segments. Not all clones reach the TCRdb copy of this immuneACCESS table, which keeps in-frame sequences only. Checked studies attribute under half of the gap to unresolved V genes and leave the rest unexplained. V and J calls and clone size are those listed in that table; D and trimming were worked out from the DNA. The sample has tens of thousands of clones on record. The ten largest clones add up to around a tenth of the sample.

Beyond this particular receptor, the publication reports: Because T-cell numbers per sample were unknown, differences in richness could reflect varying T-cell content rather than repertoire biology. Cases had lower TRBV6-7 relative abundance than controls (approximately 0.1% versus 0.16%; Bonferroni P = 0.0008). Because of the cross-sectional design, the study could not determine whether the associations came before infection or resulted from infection, and neither effector/memory subsets nor HPV-specific T cells were isolated. Across sequencing depths, CIN3+ cases showed significantly higher TCR repertoire richness than controls, but evenness did not differ between the groups. By combining richness with V gene abundances, random forest classifiers separated cases from controls with an estimated AUC of 0.83.

Every participant had a single incident cervical HPV16 infection, and prevalent HPV16 infections were excluded. Cervical HPV DNA was detected with MY09/MY11 PCR, and genotyping was done by dot-blot hybridization. About 15 mL of heparinized blood were centrifuged, and the buffy coat was aliquoted, frozen at -30°C, then stored at -80°C. QIAGEN kits were used to extract genomic DNA from buffy coat specimens. This clonotype was obtained from a woman aged 18-70 years with a cervical HPV16 infection that either progressed to CIN3+ or cleared (not recorded which). Sequenced input: blood buffy coat. The sequence joins TRBV30 to TRBJ1-4; no confident D gene assignment can be made. This receptor has the CDR3 CAWSEGGSRKKLFF. CDR3 bases read: TGTGCCTGGAGTGAGGGCGGGTCACGCAAAAAA.